A selection of T cell receptor beta chains follows, all from one sample in a study of blood T cell repertoires in COVID-19. Produced via immunoSEQ multiplex PCR; TCRdb's table is partial and in-frame only. The data contain 120,000 or so clones, about 80% of them singletons. Material: peripheral blood. The receptor set was obtained from a man aged 35 to 55 with active or convalescent COVID-19. Each CDR3 is given with its conserved first and last residue. The order of the fields is J gene, D gene, clone size, V gene, CDR3 DNA, CDR3 protein. The D gene is left open where the match is weak. The size entry is marked missing in some rows and otherwise reads once, few, many or a size class.

j_call: TRBJ1-2
d_call: TRBD1
clone_size: -
v_call: TRBV7-2
cdr3_nt: TGTGCCAGCAGCCTAGACAGGGCAGTGGGCTACACCTTC
cdr3_aa: CASSLDRAVGYTF

j_call: TRBJ1-2
d_call: -
clone_size: -
v_call: TRBV24-1
cdr3_nt: TGTGCCCAGGAGGATAACTATGGCTACACCTTC
cdr3_aa: CAQEDNYGYTF

j_call: TRBJ1-5
d_call: TRBD1
clone_size: -
v_call: TRBV5-8
cdr3_nt: TGTGCCAGCAGCTTCGGGTTAGGGGGCGGTCAGCCCCAGCATTTT
cdr3_aa: CASSFGLGGGQPQHF

j_call: TRBJ1-3
d_call: -
clone_size: -
v_call: TRBV5-1
cdr3_nt: TGCGCCAGCAGCTCTAGCAACACCATATATTTT
cdr3_aa: CASSSSNTIYF

j_call: TRBJ2-7
d_call: -
clone_size: -
v_call: TRBV5-1
cdr3_nt: TGCGCCAGCAGCTTGGACAGTACCTACGAGCAGTACTTC
cdr3_aa: CASSLDSTYEQYF

j_call: TRBJ2-1
d_call: -
clone_size: once
v_call: TRBV27
cdr3_nt: TGTGCCAGCAGTTTAACGACAGCTACATACAATGAGCAGTTCTTC
cdr3_aa: CASSLTTATYNEQFF

j_call: TRBJ1-1
d_call: -
clone_size: -
v_call: TRBV27
cdr3_nt: TGTGCCAGCAGTTCCAGTGGGGGGTTGGCTTGGACTGAAGCTTTCTTT
cdr3_aa: CASSSSGGLAWTEAFF

j_call: TRBJ1-4
d_call: -
clone_size: -
v_call: TRBV11-2
cdr3_nt: TGTGCCAGCAGCTTAGAGCGGGTTAGCGAAAAACTGTTTTTT
cdr3_aa: CASSLERVSEKLFF

j_call: TRBJ2-7
d_call: TRBD1
clone_size: -
v_call: TRBV25-1
cdr3_nt: TGTGCCAGCAGCGAGACAGGGACAAGGTCCTACGAGCAGTACTTC
cdr3_aa: CASSETGTRSYEQYF

j_call: TRBJ1-4
d_call: -
clone_size: few
v_call: TRBV7-9
cdr3_nt: TGTGCCAGCAGCTTCCGGACCCCGGGGTATGGTGAAAAACTGTTTTTT
cdr3_aa: CASSFRTPGYGEKLFF

j_call: TRBJ1-5
d_call: -
clone_size: few
v_call: TRBV7-2
cdr3_nt: TGTGCCAGCAGCTTAGAACCATCTTCGGTGGCCCAGCATTTT
cdr3_aa: CASSLEPSSVAQHF

j_call: TRBJ1-1
d_call: -
clone_size: -
v_call: TRBV13
cdr3_nt: TGTGCCAGCAGCACATACGGGGGGCGCGGCACTGAAGCTTTCTTT
cdr3_aa: CASSTYGGRGTEAFF

j_call: TRBJ2-2
d_call: TRBD1
clone_size: -
v_call: TRBV7-6
cdr3_nt: TGTGCCAGCAGCTTAGAGGGACAGGGGGCCGGGGAGCTGTTTTTT
cdr3_aa: CASSLEGQGAGELFF

j_call: TRBJ1-2
d_call: -
clone_size: -
v_call: TRBV28
cdr3_nt: TGTGCCAGCAGTTTATTAGGCAGGGACTATGGCTACACCTTC
cdr3_aa: CASSLLGRDYGYTF

j_call: TRBJ1-3
d_call: -
clone_size: once
v_call: TRBV27
cdr3_nt: TGTGCCAGCAAGGAGGGAACTGGAAACACCATATATTTT
cdr3_aa: CASKEGTGNTIYF

j_call: TRBJ1-4
d_call: -
clone_size: once
v_call: TRBV28
cdr3_nt: TGTGCCAGCAGTTTCCTATACGGCGGACTGTTTTTT
cdr3_aa: CASSFLYGGLFF

j_call: TRBJ2-5
d_call: TRBD2
clone_size: -
v_call: TRBV24-1
cdr3_nt: TGTGCCACCCTTTGGAGGCGGGGGCAAGAGACCCAGTACTTC
cdr3_aa: CATLWRRGQETQYF

j_call: TRBJ2-7
d_call: -
clone_size: once
v_call: TRBV30
cdr3_nt: TGTGCCTTAGGGGTCTCCTACGAGCAGTACTTC
cdr3_aa: CALGVSYEQYF

j_call: TRBJ1-2
d_call: TRBD1
clone_size: -
v_call: TRBV19
cdr3_nt: TGTGCCAGTAGTCTCAATCCCGGGACAGGGAATGGCTACACCTTC
cdr3_aa: CASSLNPGTGNGYTF

j_call: TRBJ1-5
d_call: -
clone_size: -
v_call: TRBV30
cdr3_nt: TGTGCCTGGAGTGTATTCGGGACTCAAAATCAGCCCCAGCATTTT
cdr3_aa: CAWSVFGTQNQPQHF

j_call: TRBJ1-1
d_call: TRBD1
clone_size: -
v_call: TRBV5-1
cdr3_nt: TGCGCCAGCAGCTTGCTTCAACAGGGGGCCGGCACTGAAGCTTTCTTT
cdr3_aa: CASSLLQQGAGTEAFF

j_call: TRBJ1-2
d_call: -
clone_size: -
v_call: TRBV9
cdr3_nt: TGTGCCAGCAGCGTAGATCAGGGCAAGGGTGGCTACACCTTC
cdr3_aa: CASSVDQGKGGYTF

j_call: TRBJ1-6
d_call: -
clone_size: -
v_call: TRBV6-5
cdr3_nt: TGTGCCAGCAGTTACTCGGACAATAATTCACCCCTCCACTTT
cdr3_aa: CASSYSDNNSPLHF

j_call: TRBJ2-7
d_call: -
clone_size: -
v_call: TRBV27
cdr3_nt: TGTGCCAGCAGTTTATCCCCCACAGGACACTACGAGCAGTACTTC
cdr3_aa: CASSLSPTGHYEQYF

j_call: TRBJ1-4
d_call: -
clone_size: -
v_call: TRBV7-9
cdr3_nt: TGTGCCAGCAGCTTAATTTCATGGGCGACTAATGAAAAACTGTTTTTT
cdr3_aa: CASSLISWATNEKLFF

j_call: TRBJ1-4
d_call: -
clone_size: few
v_call: TRBV11-2
cdr3_nt: TGTGCCAGCAGCTTAGGCAGGAGGTGGGGTAATGAAAAACTGTTTTTT
cdr3_aa: CASSLGRRWGNEKLFF

j_call: TRBJ1-5
d_call: TRBD1
clone_size: -
v_call: TRBV5-1
cdr3_nt: TGCGCCAGCAGCCCTGACAGGGGTCCCAATCAGCCCCAGCATTTT
cdr3_aa: CASSPDRGPNQPQHF

j_call: TRBJ1-1
d_call: TRBD1
clone_size: -
v_call: TRBV3-1/TRBV3-2
cdr3_nt: TGTGCCAGCAGCCAAGATCGGGCAGGGGGCGCGGATCAAGCTTTCTTT
cdr3_aa: CASSQDRAGGADQAFF

j_call: TRBJ1-1
d_call: -
clone_size: -
v_call: TRBV7-9
cdr3_nt: TGTGCCAGCACCGTTCAGGGTGGGACTGAAGCTTTCTTT
cdr3_aa: CASTVQGGTEAFF

j_call: TRBJ1-5
d_call: -
clone_size: -
v_call: TRBV28
cdr3_nt: TGTGCCAGCAGCTCTCCGGGGTATGGCAATCAGCCCCAGCATTTT
cdr3_aa: CASSSPGYGNQPQHF